Sequencing of this T cell receptor (beta chain) was carried out in a study of T-cell memory formation after mild COVID-19. Looked up from germline, CDR1 is MGHRA and CDR2 is YSYEKL. CDR3 length: 15 amino acids. J lost 5 bases, V lost 0 bases, and 6 bases had no gene match. Whole-study results and caveats: The study found contracting CD4+ clones mainly in CM and EM and contracting CD8+ clones in EMRA. SARS-CoV-2 specificity was not confirmed for second-wave clones peaking on day 37.

Using its own MiXCR run on the 5' RACE reads, TCRdb lists one record per CDR3 protein. This table holds around 320,000 distinct CDR3 sequences, approximately 19% found once. Of note for this clonotype: As yet, its antigen is unknown.

This sequence originates from a man in his late teens or twenties who had mild COVID-19 (a few samples of this study predate the infection). Cell type and time point are not known. V is TRBV4-1 and J is TRBJ2-7; TRBD1 agrees at 8 bases. The source material was PBMCs or a T cell subset sorted from them (not recorded which). Here the CDR3 reads CASSQESDRGHEQYV. The CDR3 DNA reads TGCGCCAGCAGCCAAGAGTCCGACAGGGGCCACGAGCAGTACGTC.